These 23 T cell receptor beta chains were sequenced from one sample in a study of T cell changes during pregnancy in multiple sclerosis (dated by TCRdb to the late 2010s). Library preparation employed the immunoSEQ multiplex PCR assay. TCRdb limited this immuneACCESS table to in-frame rearrangements with V and J called. A share of clones is missing; checked studies link under half to unresolved V genes, and the rest is unexplained. The sample yields approximately 63,000 clones; roughly 89% were counted once. The ten most abundant clones make up less than 1.5% of the sample. The sample in question was peripheral blood, obtained after pregnancy. All receptors come from a female donor in good health, enrolled as a control in a pregnancy study.

The chain is built from TRBV20-1 and TRBJ1-2, with 10 nucleotides matching TRBD1. Unmatched junction bases numbered 0, after V lost 5 bases and J lost 6 bases. This CDR3 has 11 amino acids. Germline values: CDR1 DFQATT, CDR2 SNEGSKA (reference sequence). The CDR3 is CSAGQGDGYTF. The DNA for the CDR3 is TGCAGTGCTGGACAGGGGGATGGCTACACCTTC.

The chain employs TRBV29-1 and TRBJ1-1, with TRBD1 identical over 7 bases. Germline V gene sequence: CDR1 SQVTM, CDR2 ANQGSEA. V was pared by 6 bases and J by 3 bases, with 1 base of the junction left unmatched. The CDR3 contains 11 residues. CDR3 region: CSVTGYTEAFF. For the CDR3, the DNA is TGCAGCGTGACAGGGTACACTGAAGCTTTCTTT.

This chain joins TRBV4-1 and TRBJ2-7; a weak D match, TRBD1 (6 bases). The ends were cut back, 0 bases at V and 2 bases at J, with 14 bases in the middle. The CDR3 covers 16 residues. Per germline, CDR1 MGHRA and CDR2 YSYEKL. The CDR3 sequence is CASSQDRTDSTYEQYF. CDR3 sequence (DNA): TGCGCCAGCAGCCAAGATCGGACAGACTCTACCTACGAGCAGTACTTC.

This chain joins TRBV5-8 and TRBJ1-4; TRBD1 aligns across 7 bases. The germline V gene encodes CDR1 SGHTS and CDR2 YDEGEE. Losses at the gene ends were 1 base for V and 7 bases for J; bases not matched to a gene: 4. The CDR3 has 14 residues. CDR3 nucleotide sequence: TGTGCCAGCAGCTTGATAAGACAGGGTGAAAAACTGTTTTTT. This encodes CASSLIRQGEKLFF.

The gene calls are TRBV4-2 and TRBJ2-3, with 12 bases fitting TRBD2. The CDR3 sequence is 16 residues long. Germline loops: CDR1 LGHNA, CDR2 YNFKEQ. V trimming: 3 bases; J trimming: 3 bases; junction bases outside the gene matches: 4. The CDR3 nucleotides read TGTGCCAGCAGCCAGGCTAGCGGGGGGGCGACAGATACGCAGTATTTT. Translating gives CASSQASGGATDTQYF.

V usage is TRBV6-1 and J usage is TRBJ1-5; 9 positions match TRBD1. V was clipped by 7 bases and J by 3 bases; unmatched bases: 7. The CDR3 totals 15 residues. Germline-derived CDR1 and CDR2 are MNHNS and SASEGT. The CDR3 protein is CASMSGQGNNQPQHF. The CDR3 DNA is TGTGCCAGCATGTCAGGACAGGGGAACAATCAGCCCCAGCATTTT.

The rearrangement joins TRBV6-5 to TRBJ1-2; 7 nucleotides line up with TRBD1. The V gene end was trimmed by 7 bases and the J gene end by 6 bases; junction bases not matched to a gene: 11. The CDR3 consists of 14 residues. Per germline, CDR1 MNHEY and CDR2 SVGAGI. The CDR3 sequence is CASNKQGLVNGYTF. The CDR3 DNA is TGTGCCAGCAACAAACAGGGGTTGGTAAATGGCTACACCTTC.

This chain joins TRBV7-3 and TRBJ1-1; the D gene is possibly TRBD1 (5 bases). V was cut by 5 bases and J by 2 bases, with 9 bases left in between. Germline V gene lookup returns CDR1 SGHTA and CDR2 FQGTGA. The length of the CDR3 is 13 residues. CDR3 sequence reads: CASSQTVNTEAFF. Written as DNA, the CDR3 is TGTGCCAGCAGCCAGACAGTCAACACTGAAGCTTTCTTT.

This chain uses TRBV7-8 with TRBJ1-5; D not certain. CDR1 and CDR2 (germline): SGHVS, FQNEAQ. Trimming stripped 5 bases from V and 5 bases from J, with 10 bases between. This CDR3 region has 13 residues. Here the CDR3 DNA reads TGTGCCAGCAGCCGGGAAGCCCATCAGCCCCAGCATTTT. It is translated as CASSREAHQPQHF.

Here the CDR3 DNA reads TGTGCCAGCAGCTTTAGCGGGGACCTGGGAGATACGCAGTATTTT. The encoded protein is CASSFSGDLGDTQYF. This sequence joins TRBV7-9 and TRBJ2-3; 8 nucleotides agree with TRBD2. Germline V lookup: CDR1 SEHNR, CDR2 FQNEAQ (reference sequence). With 3 bases clipped from V and 5 bases from J, the junction kept 7 bases outside the gene matches. The CDR3 is made up of 15 amino acids.

The V and J genes are TRBV2 and TRBJ1-1; the D gene is possibly TRBD1 (6 bases). CDR1 and CDR2 from the germline V gene are SNHLY and FYNNEI. Trimming stripped 6 bases from V and 5 bases from J, with 16 bases between. The length of the CDR3 is 14 residues. CDR3 DNA sequence: TGTGCCAGCAGGGATCTGAAAGGGGGAACTGAAGCTTTCTTT. It encodes CASRDLKGGTEAFF.

The chain employs TRBV30 and TRBJ2-7; a weak D match, TRBD1 (6 bases). Per germline, CDR1 GTSNPN and CDR2 SVGIG (reference sequence). This CDR3 is 12 amino acids long. Between the trimmed V and J ends, which lost 2 bases and 3 bases, there was a span of 8 bases. CDR3 bases: TGTGCCTGGAGTCTGGACAGCTACGAGCAGTACTTC. It yields the protein CAWSLDSYEQYF.

The V gene is TRBV6-1, the J gene TRBJ1-1; D gene unclear. CDR1 and CDR2 from the germline V gene are MNHNS and SASEGT. CDR3 length: 13 residues. Trimming stripped 4 bases from V and 0 bases from J, with 6 bases between. CDR3 sequence: CASSGALNTEAFF. The CDR3 coding sequence is TGTGCCAGCAGTGGGGCATTGAACACTGAAGCTTTCTTT.

The chain recombines TRBV7-3 with TRBJ2-1, with a tentative D call TRBD1 (5 bases). This CDR3 has 13 residues. Germline V gene sequence: CDR1 SGHTA, CDR2 FQGTGA. Between the trimmed V and J ends, which lost 2 bases and 12 bases, there was a span of 14 bases. The CDR3 DNA is TGTGCCAGCAGCTTAGTACTTCAGGGAAGGCAGTTCTTC. It encodes CASSLVLQGRQFF.

This chain connects TRBV4-1 to TRBJ2-3, with 12 bases aligning to TRBD2. This CDR3 has 17 residues. V was clipped by 4 bases and J by 5 bases; unmatched bases: 10. The V gene's germline CDR1 is MGHRA and CDR2 YSYEKL. CDR3 in DNA: TGCGCCAGCAGCCTCGGACTAGCGGGGAGCCGGGGAGATACGCAGTATTTT. This codes for CASSLGLAGSRGDTQYF.

This chain uses TRBV6-1 with TRBJ2-5; TRBD1 aligns across 11 bases. Trimming cost V 2 bases and J 4 bases; bases outside gene matches: 6. This CDR3 has 16 amino acids. Germline loops: CDR1 MNHNS, CDR2 SASEGT. This CDR3 reads CASSELDRGRRETQYF. The CDR3 DNA follows: TGTGCCAGCAGTGAACTGGACAGGGGGCGTCGAGAGACCCAGTACTTC.

The V and J genes are TRBV7-2 and TRBJ1-1; the D is unclear. The CDR3 sequence is 11 residues long. V lost 2 bases and J 8 bases, leaving 6 bases between the germline ends. Germline V gene lookup returns CDR1 SGHTA and CDR2 FQGNSA. The CDR3 loop reads CASSLSGEAFF. The CDR3 bases are TGTGCCAGCAGCTTAAGCGGGGAAGCTTTCTTT. Combining the CDR3 with reference TRBV7-2 and TRBJ1-1 gives the whole variable domain GAGVSQSPSNKVTEKGKDVELRCDPISGHTALYWYRQSLGQGLEFLIYFQGNSAPDKSGLPSDRFSAERTGGSVSTLTIQRTQQEDSAVYLCASSLSGEAFFGQGTRLTVV.

The chain has TRBV4-3 and TRBJ2-2; TRBD1 matches at 9 bases. V shed 1 base, J shed 5 bases, and the junction held 11 bases outside the gene matches. This CDR3 is built from 18 residues. The germline V gene has CDR1 LGHNA and CDR2 YSLEER. The CDR3: CASSQASIGTGRTGELFF. The CDR3, as DNA: TGCGCCAGCAGCCAAGCTTCGATTGGGACAGGGAGGACCGGGGAGCTGTTTTTT.

The V gene is TRBV27, the J gene TRBJ1-6, with 9 bases matching TRBD1. The CDR3 contains 13 residues. Germline CDR1 is MNHEY and CDR2 is SMNVEV (reference sequence). V trimming: 5 bases; J trimming: 7 bases; junction bases outside the gene matches: 0. CDR3 in DNA: TGTGCCAGCAGTGACAGGGGGAATTCACCCCTCCACTTT. Amino acid sequence: CASSDRGNSPLHF.

This clone was seen a single time. The rearrangement links TRBV30 to TRBJ1-3; D unresolved. The CDR3 is 16 residues long. V was clipped by 0 bases and J by 2 bases, with 14 bases between them. Per the germline V gene, CDR1 is GTSNPN and CDR2 is SVGIG (reference sequence). DNA of the CDR3: TGTGCCTGGAGTGTACAGTTAAAACCCCCTGGAAACACCATATATTTT. This sequence encodes CAWSVQLKPPGNTIYF.

This clone was recorded only once. The rearrangement joins TRBV18 to TRBJ2-7; 10 positions match TRBD1. Germline trimming cut 7 bases from V and 6 bases from J; bases unmatched to any gene: 6. There are 13 residues in the CDR3. CDR1 and CDR2 (germline): KGHSH, LQKENI. Written as DNA, the CDR3 is TGTGCCAGCTGCCGACAGGGGGCGAGCGAGCAGTACTTC. It encodes CASCRQGASEQYF.

This chain joins TRBV27 and TRBJ1-2; the D is unclear. CDR3 length: 14 residues. Per the germline V gene, CDR1 is MNHEY and CDR2 is SMNVEV (reference sequence). Between the trimmed V and J ends, which lost 5 bases and 8 bases, there was a span of 18 bases. The CDR3 bases are TGTGCCAGCAGTCCACTGGGGATCTCGGGGGGCTACACCTTC. It specifies CASSPLGISGGYTF.

The chain links TRBV27 to TRBJ1-1; no definite D call. Germline CDR1 reads MNHEY; CDR2 reads SMNVEV (reference sequence). V was clipped by 4 bases and J by 1 base, with 7 bases between them. The length of the CDR3 is 13 residues. As DNA, the CDR3 is TGTGCCAGCAGTTCCTCCGGGAACACTGAAGCTTTCTTT. Its translation: CASSSSGNTEAFF.